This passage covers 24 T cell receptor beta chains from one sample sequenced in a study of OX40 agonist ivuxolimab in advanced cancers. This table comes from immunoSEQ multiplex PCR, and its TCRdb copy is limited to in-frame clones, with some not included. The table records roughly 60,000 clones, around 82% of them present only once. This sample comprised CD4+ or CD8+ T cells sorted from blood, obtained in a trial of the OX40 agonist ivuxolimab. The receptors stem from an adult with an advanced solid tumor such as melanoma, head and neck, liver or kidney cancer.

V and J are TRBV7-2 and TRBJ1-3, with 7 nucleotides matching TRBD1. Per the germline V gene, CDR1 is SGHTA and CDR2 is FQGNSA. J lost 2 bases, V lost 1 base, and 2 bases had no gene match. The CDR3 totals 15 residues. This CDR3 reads CASSLGDSTGNTIYF. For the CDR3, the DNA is TGTGCCAGCAGCTTAGGGGACAGCACTGGAAACACCATATATTTT.

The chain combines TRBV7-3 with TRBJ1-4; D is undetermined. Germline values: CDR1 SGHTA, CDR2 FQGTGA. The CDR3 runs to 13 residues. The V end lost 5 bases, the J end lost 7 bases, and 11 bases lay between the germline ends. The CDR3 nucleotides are TGTGCCAGCAGCCTGGGTCCGAGTGAAAAACTGTTTTTT. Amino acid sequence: CASSLGPSEKLFF. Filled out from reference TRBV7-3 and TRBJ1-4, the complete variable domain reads GAGVSQTPSNKVTEKGKYVELRCDPISGHTALYWYRQSLGQGPEFLIYFQGTGAADDSGLPNDRFFAVRPEGSVSTLKIQRTERGDSAVYLCASSLGPSEKLFFGSGTQLSVL.

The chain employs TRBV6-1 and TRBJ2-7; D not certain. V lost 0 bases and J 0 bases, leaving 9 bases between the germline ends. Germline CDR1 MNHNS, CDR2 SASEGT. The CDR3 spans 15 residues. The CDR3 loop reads CASSEASTSSYEQYF. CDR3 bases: TGTGCCAGCAGTGAAGCTTCGACCAGCTCCTACGAGCAGTACTTC.

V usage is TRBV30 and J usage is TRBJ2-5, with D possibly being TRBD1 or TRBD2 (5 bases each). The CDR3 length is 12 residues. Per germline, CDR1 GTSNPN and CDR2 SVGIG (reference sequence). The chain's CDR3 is CAEAWGPETQYF. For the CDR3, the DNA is TGTGCGGAAGCTTGGGGACCCGAGACCCAGTACTTC.

CDR3 DNA: TGTGCCAGTACCTCGGGCAGGGGCGCTAACTATGGCTACACCTTC. Amino acid sequence: CASTSGRGANYGYTF. The chain joins TRBV19 to TRBJ1-2; possible D gene TRBD1, 6 bases. CDR3 size: 15 residues. Trimming pared 7 bases from V and 0 bases from J, leaving 15 bases between. Germline V gene sequence: CDR1 LNHDA, CDR2 SQIVND (reference sequence).

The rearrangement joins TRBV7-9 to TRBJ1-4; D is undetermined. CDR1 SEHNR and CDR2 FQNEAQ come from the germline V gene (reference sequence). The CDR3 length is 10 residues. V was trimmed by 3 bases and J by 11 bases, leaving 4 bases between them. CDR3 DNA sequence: TGTGCCAGCAGCTTGCAGAAACTGTTTTTT. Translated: CASSLQKLFF.

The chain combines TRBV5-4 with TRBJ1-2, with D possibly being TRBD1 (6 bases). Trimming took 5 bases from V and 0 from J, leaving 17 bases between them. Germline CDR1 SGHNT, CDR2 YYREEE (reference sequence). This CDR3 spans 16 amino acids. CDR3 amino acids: CASSPAGGQTNYGYTF. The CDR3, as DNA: TGTGCCAGCAGTCCGGCGGGGGGCCAGACTAACTATGGCTACACCTTC.

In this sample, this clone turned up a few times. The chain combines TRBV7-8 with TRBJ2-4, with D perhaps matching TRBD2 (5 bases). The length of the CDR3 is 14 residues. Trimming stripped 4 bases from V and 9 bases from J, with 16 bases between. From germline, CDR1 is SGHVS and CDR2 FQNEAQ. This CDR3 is CASSYGLLGSIQYF. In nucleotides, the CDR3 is TGTGCCAGCAGCTATGGACTCCTAGGCAGCATTCAGTACTTC.

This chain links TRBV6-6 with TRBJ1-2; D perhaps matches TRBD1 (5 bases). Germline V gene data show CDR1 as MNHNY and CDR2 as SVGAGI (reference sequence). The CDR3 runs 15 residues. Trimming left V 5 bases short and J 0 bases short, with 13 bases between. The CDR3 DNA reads TGTGCCAGCAGTCAAGGGACCGCGGCTAACTATGGCTACACCTTC. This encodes CASSQGTAANYGYTF.

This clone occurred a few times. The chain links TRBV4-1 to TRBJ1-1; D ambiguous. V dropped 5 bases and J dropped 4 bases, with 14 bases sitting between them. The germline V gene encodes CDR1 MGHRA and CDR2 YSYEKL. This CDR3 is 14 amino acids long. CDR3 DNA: TGCGCCAGCAGCGATATCGGCCGTGGCACTGAAGCTTTCTTT. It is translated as CASSDIGRGTEAFF.

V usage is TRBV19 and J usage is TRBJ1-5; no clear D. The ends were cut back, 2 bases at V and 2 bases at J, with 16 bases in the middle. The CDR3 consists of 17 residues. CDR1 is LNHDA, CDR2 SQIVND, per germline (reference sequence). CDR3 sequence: CASSIPRSVAGNQPQHF. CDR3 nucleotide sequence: TGTGCCAGTAGTATACCTCGGTCCGTCGCCGGCAATCAGCCCCAGCATTTT.

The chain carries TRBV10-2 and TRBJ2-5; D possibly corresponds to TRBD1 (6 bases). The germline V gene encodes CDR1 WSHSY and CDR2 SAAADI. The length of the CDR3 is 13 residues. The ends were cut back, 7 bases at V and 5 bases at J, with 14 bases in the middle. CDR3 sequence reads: CASTVFTGETQYF. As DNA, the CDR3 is TGCGCCAGCACAGTCTTCACAGGGGAGACCCAGTACTTC.

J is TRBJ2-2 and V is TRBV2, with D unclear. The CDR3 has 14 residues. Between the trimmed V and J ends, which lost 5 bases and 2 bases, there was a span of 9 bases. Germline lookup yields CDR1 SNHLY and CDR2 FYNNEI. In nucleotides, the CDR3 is TGTGCCAGCAGTATTGAACAAAACACCGGGGAGCTGTTTTTT. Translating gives CASSIEQNTGELFF.

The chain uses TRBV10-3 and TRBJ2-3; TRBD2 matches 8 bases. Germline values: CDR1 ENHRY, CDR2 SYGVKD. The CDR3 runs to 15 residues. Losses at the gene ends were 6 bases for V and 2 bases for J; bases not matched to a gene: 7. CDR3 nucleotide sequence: TGTGCCATCAGGGGCGGAGCGGGGGACACAGATACGCAGTATTTT. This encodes CAIRGGAGDTDTQYF.

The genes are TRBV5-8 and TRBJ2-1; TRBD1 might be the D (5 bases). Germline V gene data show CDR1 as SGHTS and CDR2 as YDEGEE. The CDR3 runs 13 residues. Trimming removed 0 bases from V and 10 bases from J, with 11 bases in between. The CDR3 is CASSLGGLPEQFF. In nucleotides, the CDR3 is TGTGCCAGCAGCTTGGGGGGCCTCCCCGAGCAGTTCTTC.

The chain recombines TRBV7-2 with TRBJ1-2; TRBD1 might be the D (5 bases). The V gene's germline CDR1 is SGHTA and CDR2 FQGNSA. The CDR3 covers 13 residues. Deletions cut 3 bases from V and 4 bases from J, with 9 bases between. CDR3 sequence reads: CASSFSGRYGYTF. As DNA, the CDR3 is TGTGCCAGCAGCTTCTCAGGGCGCTATGGCTACACCTTC.

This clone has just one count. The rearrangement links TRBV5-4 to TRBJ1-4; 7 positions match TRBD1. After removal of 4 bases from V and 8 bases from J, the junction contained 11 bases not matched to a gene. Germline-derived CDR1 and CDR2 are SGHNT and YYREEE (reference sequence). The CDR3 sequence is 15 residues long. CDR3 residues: CASSPSTGRGEKLFF. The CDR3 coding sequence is TGTGCCAGCAGCCCTTCGACAGGGAGGGGAGAAAAACTGTTTTTT.

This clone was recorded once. This chain's CDR3 is CASSQVGGAGELFF. The CDR3, as DNA: TGTGCCAGCAGCCAAGTAGGCGGAGCCGGGGAGCTGTTTTTT. The chain uses TRBV14 and TRBJ2-2; D not certain. Germline V lookup: CDR1 SGHDN, CDR2 FVKESK. The CDR3 is 14 residues long. The germline V and J ends were trimmed by 1 base and 6 bases, with 9 bases remaining between them.

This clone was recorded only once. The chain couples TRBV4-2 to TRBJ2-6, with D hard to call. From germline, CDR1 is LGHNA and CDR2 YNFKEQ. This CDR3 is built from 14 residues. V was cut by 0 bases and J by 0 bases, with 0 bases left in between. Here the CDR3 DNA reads TGTGCCAGCAGCCAAGACTCTGGGGCCAACGTCCTGACTTTC. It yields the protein CASSQDSGANVLTF.

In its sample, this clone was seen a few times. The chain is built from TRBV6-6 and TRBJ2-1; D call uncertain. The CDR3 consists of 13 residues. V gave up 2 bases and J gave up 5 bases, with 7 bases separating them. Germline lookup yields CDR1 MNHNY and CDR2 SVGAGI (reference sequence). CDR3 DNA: TGTGCCAGCAGTTACGTCAGAAACAATGAGCAGTTCTTC. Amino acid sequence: CASSYVRNNEQFF.

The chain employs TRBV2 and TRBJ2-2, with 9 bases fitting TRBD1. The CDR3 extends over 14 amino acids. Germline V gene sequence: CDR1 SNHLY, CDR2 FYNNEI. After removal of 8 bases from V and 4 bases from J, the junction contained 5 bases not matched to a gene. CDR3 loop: CASRGTGFTGELFF. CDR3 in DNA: TGTGCCAGCCGTGGGACAGGGTTCACCGGGGAGCTGTTTTTT.

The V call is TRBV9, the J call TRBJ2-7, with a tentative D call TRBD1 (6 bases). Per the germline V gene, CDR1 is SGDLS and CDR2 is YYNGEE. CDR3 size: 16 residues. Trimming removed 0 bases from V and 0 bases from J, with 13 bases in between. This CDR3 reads CASSVAGDTSSYEQYF. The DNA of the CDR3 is TGTGCCAGCAGCGTAGCAGGGGACACGAGCTCCTACGAGCAGTACTTC.

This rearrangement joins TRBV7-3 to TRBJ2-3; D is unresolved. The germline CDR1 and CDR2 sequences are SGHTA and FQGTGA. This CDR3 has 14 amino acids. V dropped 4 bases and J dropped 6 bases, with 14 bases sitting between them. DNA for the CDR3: TGTGCCAGCAGCTCGAATCTATTTTCGGATACGCAGTATTTT. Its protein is CASSSNLFSDTQYF.

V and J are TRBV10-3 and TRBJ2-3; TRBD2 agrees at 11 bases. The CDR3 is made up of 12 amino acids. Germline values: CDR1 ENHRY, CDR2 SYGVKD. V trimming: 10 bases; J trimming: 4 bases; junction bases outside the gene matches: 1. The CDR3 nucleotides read TGTGCCACTAGCGGGAGGCCAGATACGCAGTATTTT. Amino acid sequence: CATSGRPDTQYF.